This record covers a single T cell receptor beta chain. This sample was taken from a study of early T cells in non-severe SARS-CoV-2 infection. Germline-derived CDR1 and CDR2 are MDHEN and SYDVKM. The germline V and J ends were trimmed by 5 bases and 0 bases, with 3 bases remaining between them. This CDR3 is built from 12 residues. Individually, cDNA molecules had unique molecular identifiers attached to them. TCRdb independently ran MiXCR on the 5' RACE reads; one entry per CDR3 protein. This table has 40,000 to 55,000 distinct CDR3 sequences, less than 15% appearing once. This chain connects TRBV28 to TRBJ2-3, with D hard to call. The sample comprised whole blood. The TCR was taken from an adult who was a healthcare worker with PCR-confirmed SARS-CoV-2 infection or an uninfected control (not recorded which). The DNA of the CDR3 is TGTGCCAGCAGTGGCAGCACAGATACGCAGTATTTT. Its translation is CASSGSTDTQYF. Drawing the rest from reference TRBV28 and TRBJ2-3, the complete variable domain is DVKVTQSSRYLVKRTGEKVFLECVQDMDHENMFWYRQDPGLGLRLIYFSYDVKMKEKGDIPEGYSVSREKKERFSLILESASTNQTSMYLCASSGSTDTQYFGPGTRLTVL.